A single sample is the source of the 17 T cell receptor beta chains below, sequenced in a study of T cell responses to AZD1222 COVID-19 vaccine. Profiled with immunoSEQ multiplex PCR; TCRdb holds only in-frame clones, not every one. This sample has about 56,000 clones, with 80% to 90% found just once. The input for sequencing was peripheral blood, taken on day 0 of AZD1222 vaccination. The origin of the receptors is an adult in good health.

The J gene is TRBJ1-6, the V gene TRBV6-5; 7 bases agree with TRBD1. CDR1 is MNHEY, CDR2 SVGAGI, per germline. This CDR3 spans 14 amino acids. V lost 7 bases and J lost 6; bases outside the gene matches: 6. CDR3 coding DNA: TGTGCCAGCACCCCCCGACAGGGTAATTCACCCCTCCACTTT. The encoded protein is CASTPRQGNSPLHF.

This clone is medium-sized by share. The J gene is TRBJ2-3, the V gene TRBV6-4; TRBD1 might be the D (5 bases). Germline values: CDR1 MRHNA, CDR2 SNTAGT. The CDR3 loop spans 15 amino acids. V was pared by 0 bases and J by 0 bases, with 7 bases between. Written as DNA, the CDR3 is TGTGCCAGCAGTGACTCGCAGGGTAGCACAGATACGCAGTATTTT. Translating it yields CASSDSQGSTDTQYF.

J is TRBJ1-3 and V is TRBV7-9, with 9 nucleotides matching TRBD1. The CDR3 extends over 17 amino acids. Unmatched junction bases numbered 12, after V lost 5 bases and J lost 4 bases. CDR1 and CDR2 (germline): SEHNR, FQNEAQ (reference sequence). The CDR3 DNA sequence: TGTGCCAGCAGCCTCCGGGACAGGGATAGATTCGGAAACACCATATATTTT. This encodes CASSLRDRDRFGNTIYF.

The count of this clone is one. The gene calls are TRBV5-4 and TRBJ1-1; a weak D match, TRBD1 (5 bases). Germline lookup yields CDR1 SGHNT and CDR2 YYREEE (reference sequence). Between the trimmed V and J ends, which lost 0 bases and 0 bases, there was a span of 18 bases. The CDR3 covers 18 residues. CDR3 sequence reads: CASSLDGRQGVVNTEAFF. CDR3 sequence (DNA): TGTGCCAGCAGCTTGGACGGGCGGCAGGGAGTGGTGAACACTGAAGCTTTCTTT.

The chain carries TRBV3-1 (or the pseudogene TRBV3-2) and TRBJ2-7; a possible D gene is TRBD2 (7 bases). Trimming cost V 3 bases and J 2 bases, with 11 bases left between them. The CDR3 is made up of 14 amino acids. Per germline, CDR1 LGHDT and CDR2 YNNKEL (reference sequence). The CDR3 spells CASSQGGGPYEQYF. CDR3 DNA: TGTGCCAGCAGCCAGGGGGGGGGCCCCTACGAGCAGTACTTC.

This chain connects TRBV6-5 to TRBJ1-1; maybe TRBD1 (5 bases). Germline V lookup: CDR1 MNHEY, CDR2 SVGAGI. V was clipped by 6 bases and J by 10 bases, with 21 bases between them. The CDR3 has 14 amino acids. CDR3 in DNA: TGTGCCAGCAGCGCAAATGGTGTGGGGGATCGAGCTTTCTTT. It specifies CASSANGVGDRAFF.

This chain's CDR3 is CASSVDGGLADTQYF. Here the CDR3 DNA reads TGTGCCAGCAGCGTAGATGGGGGCCTGGCAGATACGCAGTATTTT. The chain uses TRBV9 and TRBJ2-3, with D possibly being TRBD1 (6 bases). Trimming stripped 0 bases from V and 4 bases from J, with 12 bases between. The CDR3 runs 15 residues. Germline-derived CDR1 and CDR2 are SGDLS and YYNGEE. Full variable domain (outside the CDR3, taken from reference TRBV9 and TRBJ2-3): DSGVTQTPKHLITATGQRVTLRCSPRSGDLSVYWYQQSLDQGLQFLIQYYNGEERAKGNILERFSAQQFPDLHSELNLSSLELGDSALYFCASSVDGGLADTQYFGPGTRLTVL.

This chain connects TRBV5-5 to TRBJ1-1; no clear D gene. This CDR3 comprises 13 residues. Trimming removed 0 bases from V and 4 bases from J, with 7 bases in between. Germline loops: CDR1 SGHKS, CDR2 YYEKEE (reference sequence). For the CDR3, the DNA is TGTGCCAGCAGCTTGGGGTACTTCACTGAAGCTTTCTTT. It translates to CASSLGYFTEAFF.

V and J are TRBV6-1 and TRBJ2-7; D not certain. V was shortened by 2 bases and J by 1 base, with 3 bases between the two germline ends. The CDR3 runs 12 residues. Per the germline V gene, CDR1 is MNHNS and CDR2 is SASEGT. CDR3 nucleotides: TGTGCCAGCAGTGAAATGTCCTACGAGCAGTACTTC. Translated: CASSEMSYEQYF.

This chain links TRBV3-1 (or the pseudogene TRBV3-2) with TRBJ1-1; tentatively, D is TRBD1 (5 bases). V lost 4 bases and J lost 1, with 10 bases in between. Germline loops: CDR1 LGHDT, CDR2 YNNKEL (reference sequence). The CDR3 has 14 residues. The CDR3: CASSRPGGNTEAFF. In nucleotides, the CDR3 is TGTGCCAGCAGCCGACCTGGGGGGAACACTGAAGCTTTCTTT.

This chain connects TRBV5-1 to TRBJ1-1, with 8 bases aligning to TRBD1. J lost 2 bases, V lost 2 bases, and 8 bases had no gene match. Germline V gene data show CDR1 as SGHRS and CDR2 as YFSETQ. This CDR3 is 16 amino acids long. CDR3 DNA: TGCGCCAGCAGCTTAGACAGGGGCCCCCGCAACACTGAAGCTTTCTTT. Translation: CASSLDRGPRNTEAFF.

The chain recombines TRBV10-3 with TRBJ2-5; 7 bases are shared with TRBD1. CDR3 size: 16 residues. V trimming: 6 bases; J trimming: 5 bases; junction bases outside the gene matches: 15. The germline gives CDR1 ENHRY, CDR2 SYGVKD. In DNA, the CDR3 is TGTGCCATCAGCCGAACAGGGGAAACGCGCCAGGAGACCCAGTACTTC. Encoded protein: CAISRTGETRQETQYF.

V usage is TRBV11-2 and J usage is TRBJ1-1; possible D gene TRBD1, 5 bases. With 1 base removed from V and 1 base from J, the gap between germline ends came to 13 bases. Germline V lookup: CDR1 SGHAT, CDR2 FQNNGV. The CDR3 sequence is 16 residues long. This CDR3 is CASSLVVRDGNTEAFF. The CDR3 nucleotides are TGTGCCAGCAGCTTAGTTGTAAGGGACGGGAACACTGAAGCTTTCTTT.

This clone was seen a single time. This chain joins TRBV14 and TRBJ1-1, with 9 bases aligning to TRBD1. V was clipped by 3 bases and J by 0 bases; unmatched bases: 8. The length of the CDR3 is 17 residues. The germline CDR1 and CDR2 sequences are SGHDN and FVKESK. The CDR3 coding sequence is TGTGCCAGCAGCCACCTTTATGGACAGGGGCTGAACACTGAAGCTTTCTTT. Translating gives CASSHLYGQGLNTEAFF.

The gene calls are TRBV3-1 (or the pseudogene TRBV3-2) and TRBJ1-4, with TRBD1 as a possible D gene (5 bases). V dropped 1 base and J dropped 14 bases, with 11 bases sitting between them. The CDR3 loop spans 12 amino acids. Germline V gene data show CDR1 as LGHDT and CDR2 as YNNKEL (reference sequence). Here the CDR3 DNA reads TGTGCCAGCAGCCAAGCGGGGGGACGTCTGTTTTTT. It specifies CASSQAGGRLFF.

This chain joins TRBV11-2 and TRBJ1-4; D possibly corresponds to TRBD1 (6 bases). Germline V gives CDR1 SGHAT, CDR2 FQNNGV. V was trimmed by 1 base and J by 6 bases, leaving 12 bases between them. The CDR3 covers 15 residues. The CDR3 DNA follows: TGTGCCAGCAGCTTAGGTCAGGGGTTGTATGAAAAACTGTTTTTT. Protein: CASSLGQGLYEKLFF.

This chain uses TRBV6-6 with TRBJ1-1; TRBD1 matches at 7 bases. Trimming took 2 bases from V and 5 from J; bases not matched to a gene: 2. Germline CDR1 and CDR2: MNHNY and SVGAGI (reference sequence). The CDR3 totals 13 residues. The DNA of the CDR3 is TGTGCCAGCAGTTACGGGACAGAAACTGAAGCTTTCTTT. This translates into CASSYGTETEAFF.